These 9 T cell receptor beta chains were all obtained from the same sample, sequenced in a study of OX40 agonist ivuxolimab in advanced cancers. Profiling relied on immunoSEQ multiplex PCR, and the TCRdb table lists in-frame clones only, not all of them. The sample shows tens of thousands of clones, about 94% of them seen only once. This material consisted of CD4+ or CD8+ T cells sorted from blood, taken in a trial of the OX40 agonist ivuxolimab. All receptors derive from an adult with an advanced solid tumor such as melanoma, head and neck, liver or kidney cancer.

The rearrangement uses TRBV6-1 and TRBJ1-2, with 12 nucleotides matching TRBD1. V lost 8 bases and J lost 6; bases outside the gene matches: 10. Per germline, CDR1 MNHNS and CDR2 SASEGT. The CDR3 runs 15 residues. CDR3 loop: CASSLGTGGADGYTF. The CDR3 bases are TGTGCCAGCTCCCTCGGGACAGGGGGCGCCGATGGCTACACCTTC.

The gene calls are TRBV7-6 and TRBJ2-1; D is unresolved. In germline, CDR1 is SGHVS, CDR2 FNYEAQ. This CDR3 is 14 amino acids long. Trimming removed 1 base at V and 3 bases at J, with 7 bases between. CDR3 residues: CASSLVGDYNEQFF. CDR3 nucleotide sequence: TGTGCCAGCAGCTTAGTGGGCGACTACAATGAGCAGTTCTTC.

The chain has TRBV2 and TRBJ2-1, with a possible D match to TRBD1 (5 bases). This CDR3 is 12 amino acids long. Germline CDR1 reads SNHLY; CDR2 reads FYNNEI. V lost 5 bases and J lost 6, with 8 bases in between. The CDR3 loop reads CASSRRVNEQFF. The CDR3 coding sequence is TGTGCCAGCAGTCGCAGGGTCAATGAGCAGTTCTTC. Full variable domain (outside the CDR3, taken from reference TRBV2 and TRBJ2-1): EPEVTQTPSHQVTQMGQEVILRCVPISNHLYFYWYRQILGQKVEFLVSFYNNEISEKSEIFDDQFSVERPDGSNFTLKIRSTKLEDSAMYFCASSRRVNEQFFGPGTRLTVL.

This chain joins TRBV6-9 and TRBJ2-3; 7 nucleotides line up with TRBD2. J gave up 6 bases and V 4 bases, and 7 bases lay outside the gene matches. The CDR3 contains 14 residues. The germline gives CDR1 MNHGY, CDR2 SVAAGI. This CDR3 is CASSSGGLSDTQYF. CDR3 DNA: TGTGCCAGCAGTTCCGGGGGGTTATCCGATACGCAGTATTTT.

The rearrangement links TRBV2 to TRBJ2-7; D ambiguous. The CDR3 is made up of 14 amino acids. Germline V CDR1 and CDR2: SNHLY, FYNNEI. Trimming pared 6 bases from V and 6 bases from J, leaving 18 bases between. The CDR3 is CASRVSSSPSEQYF. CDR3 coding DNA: TGTGCCAGCAGGGTTAGTTCATCTCCCAGCGAGCAGTACTTC.

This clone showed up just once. The CDR3 nucleotides are TGTGCCAGCTCGGGGGGACAGGGGTGGACTGAAGCTTTCTTT. Its translation is CASSGGQGWTEAFF. The chain joins TRBV18 to TRBJ1-1; 10 nucleotides align to TRBD1. V trimming: 6 bases; J trimming: 5 bases; junction bases outside the gene matches: 6. This CDR3 is built from 14 residues. CDR1 and CDR2 (germline): KGHSH, LQKENI.

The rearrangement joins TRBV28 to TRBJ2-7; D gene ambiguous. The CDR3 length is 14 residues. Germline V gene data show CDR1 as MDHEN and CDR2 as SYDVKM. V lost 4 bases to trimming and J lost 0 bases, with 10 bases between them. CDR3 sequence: CASSSMLSSYEQYF. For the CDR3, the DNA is TGTGCCAGCAGTTCAATGCTGAGCTCCTACGAGCAGTACTTC.

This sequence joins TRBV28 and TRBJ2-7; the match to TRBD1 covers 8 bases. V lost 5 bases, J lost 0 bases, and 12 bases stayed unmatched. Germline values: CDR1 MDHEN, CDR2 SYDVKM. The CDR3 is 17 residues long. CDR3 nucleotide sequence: TGTGCCAGCAGTCCCGCGCCGGGACAGGTCAGCTCCTACGAGCAGTACTTC. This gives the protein CASSPAPGQVSSYEQYF.

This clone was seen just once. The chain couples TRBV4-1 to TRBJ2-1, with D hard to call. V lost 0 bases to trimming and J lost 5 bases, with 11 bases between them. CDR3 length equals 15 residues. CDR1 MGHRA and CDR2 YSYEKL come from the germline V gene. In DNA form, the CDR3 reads TGCGCCAGCAGCCAAGATGCGAAGGCGGACAATGAGCAGTTCTTC. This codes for CASSQDAKADNEQFF.